This TCR beta chain was captured by sequencing in a study of blood T cell repertoires in COVID-19. Overall study: Specimens from acute and convalescent COVID-19 originated in the United States, Italy and Spain. The cDNA or gDNA used as material had been derived from T cells, B-cell-depleted T cells, or PBMCs.

The ends were cut back, 0 bases at V and 0 bases at J, with 11 bases in the middle. Per germline, CDR1 SGDLS and CDR2 YYNGEE. The CDR3 has 16 amino acids. Authors' processing steps: Estimates of nucleated cell counts were drawn from the amplification of reference gene primers. TCRdb's table, derived via immunoSEQ multiplex PCR, lists solely in-frame clones and lacks some. Clonal size and the V and J genes are those of that table, whereas D and trimming came from the DNA. The sample lists nearly 60,000 clones; around 87% were seen once. The chain couples TRBV9 to TRBJ2-3, with D perhaps TRBD2 (5 bases). Sequences were obtained from peripheral blood. This TCR was sampled from a man between 60 and 70 years old with active COVID-19. The CDR3 nucleotides are TGTGCCAGCAGCGTAGGCGCGGGCGGGAGCACAGATACGCAGTATTTT. Its translation is CASSVGAGGSTDTQYF.